This TCR beta chain was profiled in a study of shared clonotypes between healthy human individuals. In the sorted-subset replicate PCRs, 200 ng DNA, 25,000 to 35,000 T cell genomes, was used. Here immunoSEQ multiplex PCR was the method, and the copy in TCRdb shows in-frame clones only, minus some. Here the sample spans approximately 1.1 million clones, 70% to 80% being singletons. None of the donors, who were healthy HIV-negative adults, had recently had acute infections or vaccinations. The sample taken for sequencing was memory CD4+ T cells from PBMCs. Subset meaning: CD45RA-negative fraction. The source is a man aged 18 to 30 in good health. Some clones in this sample may be carry-over from other donors' samples.

The CDR3 nucleotides read TGTGCCAGCCGGGACGGAACAAACATTCAGTACTTC. Encoded protein: CASRDGTNIQYF. The chain is built from TRBV25-1 and TRBJ2-4; D might be TRBD1 or TRBD2, each matching 5 bases. V was shortened by 8 bases and J by 6 bases, with 11 bases between the two germline ends. Per the germline V gene, CDR1 is MGHDK and CDR2 is SYGVNS. This CDR3 contains 12 residues. Full variable domain (rest looked up from reference TRBV25-1 and TRBJ2-4): EADIYQTPRYLVIGTGKKITLECSQTMGHDKMYWYQQDPGMELHLIHYSYGVNSTEKGDLSSESTVSRIRTEHFPLTLESARPSHTSQYLCASRDGTNIQYFGAGTRLSVL.